A single sample is the source of the 5 T cell receptor beta chains below, sequenced in a study of blood T cells in healthy people across ages. Next came a second PCR, run for about 7 to 12 cycles, which used a sample-barcoded 5' primer along with a J-beta primer mix. TCRdb reprocessed the 5' RACE reads via MiXCR and lists one record per CDR3 protein. The sample contains about 590,000 distinct CDR3 sequences, around 31% of which appear only once. Source material: blood. The source is a woman at least 80 years old in good health.

This clonotype was seen just once. The chain carries TRBV7-6 and TRBJ1-2; TRBD1 matches at 9 bases. After removal of 5 bases from V and 6 bases from J, the junction contained 4 bases not matched to a gene. Germline assignment: CDR1 SGHVS and CDR2 FNYEAQ. The CDR3 sequence is 13 residues long. The CDR3 protein is CASSGRTGDGYTF. The CDR3 DNA reads as TGTGCCAGCAGCGGGCGGACAGGGGATGGCTACACCTTC.

This clonotype was found a few times. The chain is built from TRBV19 and TRBJ2-5, with a tentative D call TRBD2 (5 bases). Germline CDR1 and CDR2: LNHDA and SQIVND (reference sequence). V was cut by 3 bases and J by 0 bases, with 11 bases left in between. The length of the CDR3 is 15 residues. The DNA of the CDR3 is TGTGCCAGTAGTATGGATCGAGGGAACCAAGAGACCCAGTACTTC. Translated, it gives CASSMDRGNQETQYF.

This clonotype came up a few times. The chain couples TRBV9 to TRBJ1-1; TRBD1 aligns across 8 bases. Germline loops: CDR1 SGDLS, CDR2 YYNGEE. Unmatched junction bases numbered 16, after V lost 1 base and J lost 5 bases. This CDR3 has 18 amino acids. CDR3 DNA: TGTGCCAGCAGCGTAATGGAGTCAGGGGGCGTTGAAGGAACTGAAGCTTTCTTT. It translates to CASSVMESGGVEGTEAFF.

This clonotype was counted once. A read error may explain this, as a much larger clone is one base away. This rearrangement joins TRBV3-1 to TRBJ2-7, with D tentatively TRBD1 (5 bases). V lost 1 base to trimming and J lost 6 bases, with 10 bases between them. Germline CDR1 reads LGHDT; CDR2 reads YNNKEL (reference sequence). The CDR3 consists of 13 residues. The CDR3 coding sequence is TGTGCCAGCAGCCAAGTAAGGGGTTGCGAGCAGTACTTC. It encodes CASSQVRGCEQYF.

In this sample, this clonotype turned up many times. V is TRBV6-2 or TRBV6-3 and J is TRBJ2-7, with D perhaps being TRBD1 or TRBD2 (6 bases each). The germline gives CDR1 MNHEY, CDR2 SVGEGT. Deletions cut 8 bases from V and 5 bases from J, with 10 bases between. The CDR3 extends over 11 amino acids. CDR3 in amino acids: CASGGRHEQYF. Written as DNA, the CDR3 is TGTGCCAGCGGGGGGCGGCACGAGCAGTACTTC.